This T cell receptor (beta chain) was captured in a study of blood T cell repertoires in COVID-19. Whole-study context: Sites across the United States, Italy and Spain contributed samples from acute and convalescent COVID-19. In each case, the material was cDNA or gDNA derived from T cells, B-cell-depleted T cells, or PBMCs.

Authors' processing steps: Scientists estimated how many nucleated cells there were by amplifying reference gene primers. Repertoires were generated with immunoSEQ multiplex PCR, while TCRdb's copy carries only in-frame clones and drops some. From that table come the V and J calls and clone size; the DNA was used to work out D and trimming. Of some 240,000 clones listed, around 84% are singletons. This receptor was identified in a human donor in a cohort sampled during active COVID-19. Input material: peripheral blood.

CDR3 in amino acids: CATSREASAGATEAFF. Here the CDR3 DNA reads TGTGCCACCAGCAGAGAGGCTTCGGCTGGGGCCACTGAAGCTTTCTTT. V gene TRBV15 combines with J gene TRBJ1-1; D perhaps matches TRBD1 (5 bases). Trimming pared 0 bases from V and 4 bases from J, leaving 15 bases between. CDR1 LNHNV and CDR2 YYDKDF come from the germline V gene (reference sequence). This CDR3 is built from 16 residues.